This is a list of T cell receptor beta chains from one sample in a study of T-cell memory formation after mild COVID-19. Using its own MiXCR run on the 5' RACE reads, TCRdb lists one record per CDR3 protein. The data hold a few hundred thousand distinct CDR3 sequences, with roughly 20% observed a single time. Sequencing used PBMCs or a T cell subset sorted from them (not recorded which). The receptors were sampled from an adult woman who had mild COVID-19 (a few samples of this study predate the infection). Cell type and time point are not known. The CDR3 runs from the conserved cysteine through the conserved F or W. A D gene is named only where the DNA matches it firmly. Size tells how often a clone was seen (once, few, many) or the class of an expanded clone, and some rows leave it out.

clone size	D gene	J gene	V gene	CDR3 DNA	CDR3 protein
-	TRBD1	TRBJ1-2	TRBV6-1	TGTGCCAGCAGAACCCAAGACAGGGCGATATATGGCTACACCTTC	CASRTQDRAIYGYTF
-	-	TRBJ1-2	TRBV7-2	TGTGCCAGCGGAACAGGGCGTTATGGCTACACCTTC	CASGTGRYGYTF
-	TRBD1	TRBJ1-2	TRBV2	TGTGCCAGCTCAAGGACGGGGACAGGAGACTACTACACCTTC	CASSRTGTGDYYTF
-	-	TRBJ2-1	TRBV7-9	TGTGCCAGCAACCTACTTTACCATGAGCAGTTCTTC	CASNLLYHEQFF
few	-	TRBJ2-1	TRBV5-1	TGCGCCAGCGCCCTCGGGGACCCCTCCTGGGATGAGCAGTTCTTC	CASALGDPSWDEQFF
-	-	TRBJ2-3	TRBV5-1	TGCGCCAGCGGAGATCAGGGCACAGATACGCAGTATTTT	CASGDQGTDTQYF
many	-	TRBJ2-1	TRBV5-1	TGCGCCAGCAGCTTGGGGCTAGATAGGCATGGCAATGAGCAGTTCTTC	CASSLGLDRHGNEQFF
-	TRBD1	TRBJ1-2	TRBV10-3	TGTGCCATCAGTGCTACAGGGGATGGCTACACCTTC	CAISATGDGYTF
-	TRBD1	TRBJ2-7	TRBV6-6	TGTGCCAGCAGTCCCATCCGCACCGCACAGGGGTACGCTCCCTACGAGCAGTACTTC	CASSPIRTAQGYAPYEQYF
many	-	TRBJ1-1	TRBV5-1	TGCGCCAGCAGCTTGGAACCCAACCGTCGCGACACTGAAGCTTTCTTT	CASSLEPNRRDTEAFF
few	TRBD2	TRBJ2-7	TRBV5-1	TGCGCCAGCAGCCTCGGGACTAGCAGGTCCTACGAGCAGTACTTC	CASSLGTSRSYEQYF
few	-	TRBJ2-1	TRBV30	TGTGCCTGGAGTGTACGTTCGAATGAGCAGTTCTTC	CAWSVRSNEQFF
-	TRBD2	TRBJ2-3	TRBV6-2/TRBV6-3	TGTGCCAGCAGTTGGAGACTAGCGGGGCGCACAGATACGCAGTATTTT	CASSWRLAGRTDTQYF
few	-	TRBJ1-1	TRBV29-1	TGCAGCGTTGGCATCATGAACACTGAAGCTTTCTTT	CSVGIMNTEAFF
few	-	TRBJ1-1	TRBV14	TGTGCCAGCAGCCAACATCCGAACACTGAAGCTTTCTTT	CASSQHPNTEAFF
-	-	TRBJ2-2	TRBV7-2	TGTGCCAGCAGTCTTAAACGGGCCAACGGGGAGCTGTTTTTT	CASSLKRANGELFF
-	-	TRBJ2-7	TRBV29-1	TGCAGCGTTGTAGGGGGGGAGTTTCGCGAGCAGTACTTC	CSVVGGEFREQYF
once	-	TRBJ1-6	TRBV5-1	TGCGCCAGCACTACAGAGAATTCACCCCTCCACTTT	CASTTENSPLHF
few	-	TRBJ2-5	TRBV12-3/TRBV12-4	TGTGCCAGCAGTTTGGCGGACCATGGGGAGACCCAGTACTTC	CASSLADHGETQYF
-	-	TRBJ2-5	TRBV12-3/TRBV12-4	TGTGCCAGCAGTCCCAGGGGGGACAAGACCTGGGAGACCCAGTACTTC	CASSPRGDKTWETQYF
-	TRBD2	TRBJ2-1	TRBV20-1	TGCAGTGCTAGAGATGTGCCAGCGGGGGACTACAATGAGCAGTTCTTC	CSARDVPAGDYNEQFF
-	TRBD2	TRBJ2-7	TRBV7-9	TGTGCCAGCACACCCTCCGTCGGCGGGAGGGGCGACGAGCAGTACTTC	CASTPSVGGRGDEQYF
-	-	TRBJ1-5	TRBV6-1	TGTGCCAGCAGTGAGATGACAGGTAGGAATCAGCCCCAGCATTTT	CASSEMTGRNQPQHF
-	-	TRBJ1-4	TRBV7-7	TGTGCTAGCGCTCAGGGGCCCCCCCCGGAAAAACTGTTTTTT	CASAQGPPPEKLFF
-	-	TRBJ2-3	TRBV5-1	TGCGCCAGCAGCCATGGCCTGACAGGTCCAGATACGCAGTATTTT	CASSHGLTGPDTQYF
few	TRBD1	TRBJ2-7	TRBV4-3	TGCGCCAGCAGCCAAACGACAGGGTCAACTCACGAGCAGTACTTC	CASSQTTGSTHEQYF
-	-	TRBJ2-1	TRBV5-1	TGCGCCAGCAGCTGGGGGACGGCGAGCTCCTACAATGAGCAGTTCTTC	CASSWGTASSYNEQFF
few	TRBD2	TRBJ2-1	TRBV5-1	TGCGCCAGCAGCTTGGACGGGGGGACTAACAATGAGCAGTTCTTC	CASSLDGGTNNEQFF
-	-	TRBJ1-2	TRBV12-3/TRBV12-4	TGTGCCAGCAGTTTGAACACCTCCCAACGGATAACCGGTGGCTACACCTTC	CASSLNTSQRITGGYTF
-	-	TRBJ1-5	TRBV4-1	TGCGCCAGCAGCCAAGACGGGGGGAATAGCAATCAGCCCCAGCATTTT	CASSQDGGNSNQPQHF
-	-	TRBJ1-3	TRBV5-1	TGCGCCAGCAGCCCAGAAGTTAGCTCTGGAAACACCATATATTTT	CASSPEVSSGNTIYF
-	-	TRBJ2-1	TRBV27	TGTGCCAGCAGTTTTGGGCAGATCTCCTACAATGAGCAGTTCTTC	CASSFGQISYNEQFF
few	TRBD2	TRBJ2-2	TRBV27	TGTGCCAGCAGTTTATGGGGACTAGCGGGGGGGCCGAACACCGGGGAGCTGTTTTTT	CASSLWGLAGGPNTGELFF
-	-	TRBJ2-3	TRBV27	TGTGCCAGCAGTTATCGTCTGGGGATGGATACGCAGTATTTT	CASSYRLGMDTQYF
few	-	TRBJ2-1	TRBV29-1	TGCAGCGTTGTCGGGGGTTTGCGCAATGAGCAGTTCTTC	CSVVGGLRNEQFF
-	TRBD1	TRBJ1-5	TRBV11-2	TGTGCCAGCAGCATGACAGGGGGAGGAGACCAGCCCCAGCATTTT	CASSMTGGGDQPQHF
many	-	TRBJ2-1	TRBV27	TGTGCCAGCAGTTCTCTCACCGGGGAGCAGTTCTTC	CASSSLTGEQFF
-	-	TRBJ1-1	TRBV13	TGTGCCACCGCGGGGGTGGGCGCTGAAGCTTTCTTT	CATAGVGAEAFF
-	-	TRBJ1-5	TRBV19	TGTGCCAGTAGTATAGGGGGGGCTGGGCAGCCCCAGCATTTT	CASSIGGAGQPQHF
-	-	TRBJ2-1	TRBV20-1	TGCAGTGCTAGAGATGGGCGGCTAGTCTACAATGAGCAGTTCTTC	CSARDGRLVYNEQFF
-	TRBD1	TRBJ2-5	TRBV5-1	TGCGCCAGCAGGACAGGGTCGTCGAACCAGTACTTC	CASRTGSSNQYF